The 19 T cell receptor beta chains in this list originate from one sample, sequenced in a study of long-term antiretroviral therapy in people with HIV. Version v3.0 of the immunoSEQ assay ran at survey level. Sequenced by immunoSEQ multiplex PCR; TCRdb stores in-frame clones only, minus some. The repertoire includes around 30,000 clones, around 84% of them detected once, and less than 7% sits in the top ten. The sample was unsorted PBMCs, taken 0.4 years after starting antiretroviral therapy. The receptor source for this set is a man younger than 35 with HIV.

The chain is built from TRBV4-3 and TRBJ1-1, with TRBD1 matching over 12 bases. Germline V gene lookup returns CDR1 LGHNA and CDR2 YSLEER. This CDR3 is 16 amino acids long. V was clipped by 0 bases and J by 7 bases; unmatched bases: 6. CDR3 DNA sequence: TGCGCCAGCAGCCAAGATGCCGGGACAGGGGGCATTGAAGCTTTCTTT. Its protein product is CASSQDAGTGGIEAFF.

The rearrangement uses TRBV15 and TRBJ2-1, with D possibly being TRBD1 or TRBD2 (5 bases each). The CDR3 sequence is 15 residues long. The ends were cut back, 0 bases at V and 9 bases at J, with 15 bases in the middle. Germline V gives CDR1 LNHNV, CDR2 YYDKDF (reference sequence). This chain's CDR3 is CATSRDRISGPEQFF. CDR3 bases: TGTGCCACCAGCAGAGATCGTATATCGGGACCTGAGCAGTTCTTC.

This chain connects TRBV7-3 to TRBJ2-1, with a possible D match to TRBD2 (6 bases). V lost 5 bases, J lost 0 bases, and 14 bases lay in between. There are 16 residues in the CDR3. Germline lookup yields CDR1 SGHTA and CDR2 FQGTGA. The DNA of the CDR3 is TGTGCCAGCAGCACAGGAGGGCCTAGCTCCTACAATGAGCAGTTCTTC. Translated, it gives CASSTGGPSSYNEQFF.

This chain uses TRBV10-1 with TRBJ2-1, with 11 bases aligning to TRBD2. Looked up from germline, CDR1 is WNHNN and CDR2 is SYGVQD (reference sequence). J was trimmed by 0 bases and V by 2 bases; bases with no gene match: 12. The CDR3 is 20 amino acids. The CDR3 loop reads CASSEVRASGGFSSYNEQFF. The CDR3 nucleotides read TGCGCCAGCAGTGAGGTTAGGGCTAGCGGGGGGTTTAGCTCCTACAATGAGCAGTTCTTC.

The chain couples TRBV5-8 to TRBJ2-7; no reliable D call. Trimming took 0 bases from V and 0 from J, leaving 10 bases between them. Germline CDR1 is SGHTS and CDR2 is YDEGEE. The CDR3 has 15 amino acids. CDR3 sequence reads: CASSLGISSSYEQYF. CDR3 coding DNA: TGTGCCAGCAGCTTGGGAATCTCGAGCTCCTACGAGCAGTACTTC.

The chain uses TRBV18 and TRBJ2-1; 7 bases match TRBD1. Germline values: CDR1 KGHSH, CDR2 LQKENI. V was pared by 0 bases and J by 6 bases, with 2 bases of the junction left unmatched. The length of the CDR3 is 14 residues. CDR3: CASSPPTGSNEQFF. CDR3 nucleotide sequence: TGTGCCAGCTCACCACCGACAGGGAGCAATGAGCAGTTCTTC.

The CDR3 here is CASSLDWGGDEQYF. The CDR3 nucleotides are TGCGCCAGCAGCCTTGACTGGGGGGGGGACGAGCAGTACTTC. The chain has TRBV4-3 and TRBJ2-7, with 7 bases lining up with TRBD2. J lost 5 bases, V lost 4 bases, and 8 bases had no gene match. The CDR3 extends over 14 amino acids. The germline gives CDR1 LGHNA, CDR2 YSLEER.

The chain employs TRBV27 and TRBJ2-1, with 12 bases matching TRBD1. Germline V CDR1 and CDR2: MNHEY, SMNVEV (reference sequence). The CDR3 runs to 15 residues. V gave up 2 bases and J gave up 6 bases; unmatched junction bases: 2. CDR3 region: CASSLRDRGLNEQFF. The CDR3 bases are TGTGCCAGCAGTTTAAGGGACAGGGGGCTCAATGAGCAGTTCTTC.

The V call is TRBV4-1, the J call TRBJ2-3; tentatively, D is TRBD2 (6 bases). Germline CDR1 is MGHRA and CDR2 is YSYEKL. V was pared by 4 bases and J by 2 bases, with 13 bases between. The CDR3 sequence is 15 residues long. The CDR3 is CASSRRLEATDTQYF. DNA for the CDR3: TGCGCCAGCAGCCGACGACTAGAGGCCACAGATACGCAGTATTTT.

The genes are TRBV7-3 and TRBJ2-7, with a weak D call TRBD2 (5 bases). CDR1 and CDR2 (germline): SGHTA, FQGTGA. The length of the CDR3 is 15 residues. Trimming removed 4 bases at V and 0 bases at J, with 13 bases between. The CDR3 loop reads CASSSFGGSSYEQYF. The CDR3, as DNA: TGTGCCAGCAGCTCCTTCGGCGGGTCCTCCTACGAGCAGTACTTC.

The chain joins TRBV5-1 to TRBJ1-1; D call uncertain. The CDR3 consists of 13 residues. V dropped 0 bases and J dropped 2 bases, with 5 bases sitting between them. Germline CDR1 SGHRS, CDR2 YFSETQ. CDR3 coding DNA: TGCGCCAGCAGCTTGGTTTATAACACTGAAGCTTTCTTT. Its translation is CASSLVYNTEAFF.

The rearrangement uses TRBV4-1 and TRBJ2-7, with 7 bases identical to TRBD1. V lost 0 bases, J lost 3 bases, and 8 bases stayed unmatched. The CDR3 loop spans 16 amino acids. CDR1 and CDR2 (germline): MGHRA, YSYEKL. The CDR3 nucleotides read TGCGCCAGCAGCCAAGATCTGGAAGGGGGCGGCTACGAGCAGTACTTC. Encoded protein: CASSQDLEGGGYEQYF.

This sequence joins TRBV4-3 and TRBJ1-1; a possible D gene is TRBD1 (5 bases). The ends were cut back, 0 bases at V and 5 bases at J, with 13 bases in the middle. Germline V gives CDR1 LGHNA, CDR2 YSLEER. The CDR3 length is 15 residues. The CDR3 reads CASSQDLGGGTEAFF. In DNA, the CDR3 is TGCGCCAGCAGCCAAGATCTTGGGGGTGGTACTGAAGCTTTCTTT.

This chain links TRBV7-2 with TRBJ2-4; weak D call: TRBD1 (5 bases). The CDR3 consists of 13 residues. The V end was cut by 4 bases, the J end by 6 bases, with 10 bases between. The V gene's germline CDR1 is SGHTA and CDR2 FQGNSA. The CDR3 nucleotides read TGTGCCAGCAGCTCCGACAGTAGAAACATTCAGTACTTC. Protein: CASSSDSRNIQYF.

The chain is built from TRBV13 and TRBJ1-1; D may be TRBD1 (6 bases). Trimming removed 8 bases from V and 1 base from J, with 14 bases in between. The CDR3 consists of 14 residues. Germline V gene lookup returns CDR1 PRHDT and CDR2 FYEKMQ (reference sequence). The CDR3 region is CASLSIGGNTEAFF. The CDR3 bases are TGTGCCAGCCTAAGTATAGGGGGGAACACTGAAGCTTTCTTT.

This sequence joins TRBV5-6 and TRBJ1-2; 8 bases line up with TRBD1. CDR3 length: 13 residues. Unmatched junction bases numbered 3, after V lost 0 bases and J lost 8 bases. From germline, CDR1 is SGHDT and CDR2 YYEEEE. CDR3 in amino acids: CASSLGRGRGYTF. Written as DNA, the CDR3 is TGTGCCAGCAGCTTGGGCAGGGGGCGAGGCTACACCTTC. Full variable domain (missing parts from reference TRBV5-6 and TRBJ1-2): DAGVTQSPTHLIKTRGQQVTLRCSPKSGHDTVSWYQQALGQGPQFIFQYYEEEERQRGNFPDRFSGHQFPNYSSELNVNALLLGDSALYLCASSLGRGRGYTFGSGTRLTVV.

The CDR3 nucleotides are TGTGCCAGCAGCTTAAAAAGAACCCGTCACTATGGCTACACCTTC. This sequence encodes CASSLKRTRHYGYTF. The rearrangement links TRBV11-3 to TRBJ1-2; D unresolved. Trimming left V 2 bases short and J 3 bases short, with 13 bases between. Germline-derived CDR1 and CDR2 are SGHNT and YENEEA. The CDR3 is made up of 15 amino acids.

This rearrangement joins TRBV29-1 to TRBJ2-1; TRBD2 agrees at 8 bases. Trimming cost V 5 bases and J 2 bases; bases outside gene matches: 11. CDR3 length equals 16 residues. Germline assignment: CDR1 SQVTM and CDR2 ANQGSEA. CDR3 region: CSVCGLAILPYNEQFF. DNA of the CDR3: TGCAGCGTTTGCGGACTAGCTATTCTGCCCTACAATGAGCAGTTCTTC.

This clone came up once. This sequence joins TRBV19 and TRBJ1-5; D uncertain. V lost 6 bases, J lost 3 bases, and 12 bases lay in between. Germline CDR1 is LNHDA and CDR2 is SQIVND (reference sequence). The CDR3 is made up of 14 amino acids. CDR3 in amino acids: CASSRAVLNQPQHF. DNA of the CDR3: TGTGCCAGTAGCCGGGCCGTCCTCAATCAGCCCCAGCATTTT.